The source of this TCR beta chain is a study of cytomegalovirus exposure and HLA in healthy donors. Between the trimmed V and J ends, which lost 0 bases and 7 bases, there was a span of 11 bases. There are 15 residues in the CDR3. Germline CDR1 reads SGHRS; CDR2 reads YFSETQ. Concerning this clone: The antigen is not known.

The PCR used 60 Vbeta and 13 Jbeta primers. Sequenced by immunoSEQ multiplex PCR; TCRdb stores in-frame clones only, minus some. The profile shows about 140,000 clones, 60% to 85% of them singletons. Notes on the study in general: The study flagged 150 to 200 TCR beta chains as cytomegalovirus-associated. It has been reported that TCR beta sequences accurately predicted the HLA-A and HLA-B alleles of most subjects. In a later analysis, V- and J-gene trimming of beta chains associated with a DCLRE1C missense variant, replicated independently. Owing to their indistinguishability, certain V segments, notably TRBV6-2 and TRBV6-3, were excluded.

V gene TRBV5-1 combines with J gene TRBJ1-6; perhaps TRBD1 as D (6 bases). The source is a female donor in good health and CMV-seropositive. The sample was PBMCs. CDR3 DNA sequence: TGCGCCAGCAGCTTGGTATCAGGGGAGAATTCACCCCTCCACTTT. Amino acids: CASSLVSGENSPLHF.